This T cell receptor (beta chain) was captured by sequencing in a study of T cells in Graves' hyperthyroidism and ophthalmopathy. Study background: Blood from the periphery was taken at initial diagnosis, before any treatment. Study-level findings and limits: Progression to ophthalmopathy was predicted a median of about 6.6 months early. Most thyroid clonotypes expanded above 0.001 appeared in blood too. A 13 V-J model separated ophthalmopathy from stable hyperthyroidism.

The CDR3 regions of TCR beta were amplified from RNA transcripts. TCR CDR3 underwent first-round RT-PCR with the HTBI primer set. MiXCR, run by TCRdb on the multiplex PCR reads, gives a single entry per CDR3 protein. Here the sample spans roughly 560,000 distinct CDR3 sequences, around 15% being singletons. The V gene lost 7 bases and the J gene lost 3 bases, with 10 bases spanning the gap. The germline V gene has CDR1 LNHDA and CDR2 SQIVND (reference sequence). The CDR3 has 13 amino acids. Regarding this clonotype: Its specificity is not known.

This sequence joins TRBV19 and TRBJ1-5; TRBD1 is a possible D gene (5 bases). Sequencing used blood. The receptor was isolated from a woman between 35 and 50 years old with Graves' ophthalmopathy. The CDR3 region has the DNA TGTGCCAGTAACGCAGGGACCAATCAGCCCCAGCATTTT. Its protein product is CASNAGTNQPQHF.